These T cell receptor beta chains were read from a single sample in a study of blood T cells in healthy people across ages. TCRdb re-called the 5' RACE reads through MiXCR, storing one row per CDR3 protein. The repertoire consists of about 680,000 distinct CDR3 sequences, with about half occurring once and the leading ten covering 25% to 35%. Sequenced: blood. These receptors came from a woman aged 60-75 years in good health. The CDR3 runs from the conserved cysteine through the conserved F or W. Each record gives: V gene, D gene, J gene, clone size, CDR3 protein, CDR3 DNA. D genes are given only for firm matches. The size entry is marked missing in some rows and otherwise reads once, few, many or a size class.

v_gene: TRBV6-5; d_gene: .; j_gene: TRBJ2-7; abundance: few; CDR3aa: CASSYSRQLSYEQYF; CDR3nt: TGTGCCAGCAGTTACTCGAGACAGCTTTCCTACGAGCAGTACTTC
v_gene: TRBV28; d_gene: .; j_gene: TRBJ2-1; abundance: medium-sized; CDR3aa: CASSLHAGAPHNEQFF; CDR3nt: TGTGCCAGCAGTTTACATGCAGGGGCTCCTCACAATGAGCAGTTCTTC
v_gene: TRBV5-1; d_gene: TRBD2; j_gene: TRBJ2-3; abundance: .; CDR3aa: CASRATSGRTDTQYF; CDR3nt: TGCGCCAGCCGTGCTACTAGCGGGAGAACAGATACGCAGTATTTT
v_gene: TRBV24-1; d_gene: TRBD1; j_gene: TRBJ1-1; abundance: once; CDR3aa: CATSGSGQGDTEAFF; CDR3nt: TGTGCCACCAGTGGCTCGGGACAGGGAGACACTGAAGCTTTCTTT
v_gene: TRBV27; d_gene: .; j_gene: TRBJ2-7; abundance: .; CDR3aa: CASRLAIGYEQYF; CDR3nt: TGTGCCAGCCGATTGGCAATAGGCTACGAGCAGTACTTC
v_gene: TRBV6-1; d_gene: .; j_gene: TRBJ2-5; abundance: .; CDR3aa: CASSDAMWAQLLPKETQYF; CDR3nt: TGTGCCAGCAGTGACGCCATGTGGGCCCAATTGCTACCTAAAGAGACCCAGTACTTC
v_gene: TRBV27; d_gene: .; j_gene: TRBJ1-6; abundance: .; CDR3aa: CASSSQGYQPLHF; CDR3nt: TGTGCCAGCAGTTCCCAGGGGTATCAGCCCCTCCACTTT
v_gene: TRBV12-3/TRBV12-4; d_gene: .; j_gene: TRBJ2-3; abundance: .; CDR3aa: CASSFTPHDSYNEQYF; CDR3nt: TGTGCCAGCAGTTTTACACCCCACGACAGTTACAATGAGCAGTATTTC
v_gene: TRBV30; d_gene: .; j_gene: TRBJ2-7; abundance: once; CDR3aa: CAWKQKQGREYF; CDR3nt: TGTGCCTGGAAGCAGAAACAGGGCAGGGAGTACTTC
v_gene: TRBV5-1; d_gene: .; j_gene: TRBJ2-1; abundance: few; CDR3aa: CASSLSSPSYNEQFF; CDR3nt: TGCGCCAGCAGCTTGAGCTCGCCCTCCTACAATGAGCAGTTCTTC
v_gene: TRBV14; d_gene: .; j_gene: TRBJ2-4; abundance: few; CDR3aa: CASKEVRGAKNIQYF; CDR3nt: TGTGCCAGCAAGGAGGTAAGAGGTGCCAAAAACATTCAGTACTTC
v_gene: TRBV19; d_gene: TRBD2; j_gene: TRBJ2-3; abundance: .; CDR3aa: CASSVGRLGPDTQYF; CDR3nt: TGTGCCAGTAGTGTCGGGAGGCTGGGCCCAGACACGCAGTATTTT
v_gene: TRBV28; d_gene: TRBD1; j_gene: TRBJ2-7; abundance: .; CDR3aa: CASTRRGRQGVSYEQYF; CDR3nt: TGTGCCAGCACTCGAAGGGGGCGACAGGGGGTTTCCTACGAGCAGTACTTC
v_gene: TRBV4-2; d_gene: .; j_gene: TRBJ2-6; abundance: .; CDR3aa: CASSQQRVGSGANVLTF; CDR3nt: TGTGCCAGCAGCCAGCAAAGGGTGGGGTCTGGGGCCAACGTCCTGACTTTC
v_gene: TRBV14; d_gene: TRBD2; j_gene: TRBJ2-5; abundance: .; CDR3aa: CASSRVRDYQETQYF; CDR3nt: TGTGCCAGCAGCCGAGTCCGGGACTATCAAGAGACCCAGTACTTC
v_gene: TRBV27; d_gene: TRBD1; j_gene: TRBJ2-7; abundance: .; CDR3aa: CASSDRTGQRVGEQYF; CDR3nt: TGTGCCAGCAGTGATCGGACAGGGCAAAGGGTCGGCGAGCAGTACTTC
v_gene: TRBV7-2; d_gene: .; j_gene: TRBJ1-1; abundance: .; CDR3aa: CASSLESTGRTEAFF; CDR3nt: TGTGCCAGCAGCTTAGAATCAACAGGGAGAACTGAAGCTTTCTTT